Listed here are 32 T cell receptor beta chains from one sample, sequenced in a study of cytomegalovirus exposure and HLA in healthy donors. Both 60 Vbeta primers and 13 Jbeta primers went into the PCR. Only in-frame clones appear in the TCRdb table, and some are missing; sequencing was by immunoSEQ multiplex PCR. The sample records 120,000 to 150,000 clones, 76% being singletons. The sequencing input was PBMCs. The receptor set was obtained from a woman aged 40-49 years in good health and CMV-seronegative.

The chain has TRBV2 and TRBJ2-5, with TRBD1 identical over 9 bases. CDR1 is SNHLY, CDR2 FYNNEI, per germline. J gave up 1 base and V 6 bases, and 6 bases lay outside the gene matches. The CDR3 is 15 amino acids. The CDR3 region has the DNA TGTGCCAGCAGCGCCGAACAGGGGGCCCAAGAGACCCAGTACTTC. It encodes CASSAEQGAQETQYF. Filled out from reference TRBV2 and TRBJ2-5, the complete variable domain reads EPEVTQTPSHQVTQMGQEVILRCVPISNHLYFYWYRQILGQKVEFLVSFYNNEISEKSEIFDDQFSVERPDGSNFTLKIRSTKLEDSAMYFCASSAEQGAQETQYFGPGTRLLVL.

The chain employs TRBV28 and TRBJ2-1; 16 positions match TRBD2. V dropped 6 bases and J dropped 7; count of bases not matched to a gene: 15. The CDR3 loop spans 19 amino acids. Germline CDR1 and CDR2: MDHEN and SYDVKM. For the CDR3, the DNA is TGTGCCAGCAGCTTACCTCCGGGGACTAGCGGGAGGGCCTCTAATGAGCAGTTCTTC. The encoded protein is CASSLPPGTSGRASNEQFF.

In nucleotides, the CDR3 is TGTGCCAGCAGCCCCTTTGGACAGGGTAGCACAGATACGCAGTATTTT. This gives the protein CASSPFGQGSTDTQYF. The gene calls are TRBV11-2 and TRBJ2-3, with TRBD1 matching over 8 bases. The J segment lost 0 bases and the V segment lost 5 bases, leaving 7 bases of the junction unmatched. Looked up from germline, CDR1 is SGHAT and CDR2 is FQNNGV. The CDR3 spans 16 residues.

This clone was seen only once. This chain connects TRBV18 to TRBJ2-7, with D possibly matching TRBD1 (5 bases). Germline V gene sequence: CDR1 KGHSH, CDR2 LQKENI. The CDR3 sequence is 14 residues long. The V end was cut by 3 bases, the J end by 2 bases, with 11 bases between. The CDR3 DNA sequence: TGTGCCAGCTCACCGCCAGGACAAGCCTACGAGCAGTACTTC. This sequence encodes CASSPPGQAYEQYF.

The chain joins TRBV7-8 to TRBJ2-2; D possibly corresponds to TRBD2 (6 bases). V shed 0 bases and J shed 4 bases, with 9 bases lying between them. Germline lookup yields CDR1 SGHVS and CDR2 FQNEAQ. This CDR3 region has 15 residues. The CDR3 region has the DNA TGTGCCAGCAGCTTAGCCCAGGGAGGCACCGGGGAGCTGTTTTTT. Its protein product is CASSLAQGGTGELFF.

The gene calls are TRBV5-1 and TRBJ2-5; 13 positions match TRBD2. This CDR3 contains 17 residues. V shed 1 base and J 11 bases; nucleotides not matched to a gene: 14. Germline assignment: CDR1 SGHRS and CDR2 YFSETQ. The CDR3 coding sequence is TGCGCCAGCAGCTTGCCCGAACGACTAGCGGGAGGCCTTGAGCAGTACTTC. As protein: CASSLPERLAGGLEQYF.

The genes are TRBV29-1 and TRBJ1-5; no clear D gene. Germline CDR1 and CDR2: SQVTM and ANQGSEA. Trimming pared 5 bases from V and 2 bases from J, leaving 10 bases between. The CDR3 has 13 residues. The CDR3 loop is CSVTDGGNQPQHF. Here the CDR3 DNA reads TGCAGCGTTACCGACGGGGGCAATCAGCCCCAGCATTTT.

The chain has TRBV5-8 and TRBJ1-3; D possibly corresponds to TRBD1 (5 bases). This CDR3 is built from 17 residues. With 0 bases removed from V and 0 bases from J, the gap between germline ends came to 13 bases. Germline CDR1 is SGHTS and CDR2 is YDEGEE. CDR3 coding DNA: TGTGCCAGCAGCTTGGGCGTATACAGGTTCTCTGGAAACACCATATATTTT. Protein: CASSLGVYRFSGNTIYF.

This clone was picked up a small number of times. The rearrangement links TRBV29-1 to TRBJ1-1; TRBD1 might be the D (5 bases). This CDR3 contains 15 residues. Germline values: CDR1 SQVTM, CDR2 ANQGSEA. V was trimmed by 3 bases and J by 0 bases, leaving 14 bases between them. This CDR3 reads CSVEGRGGMNTEAFF. In nucleotides, the CDR3 is TGCAGCGTTGAGGGAAGGGGCGGAATGAACACTGAAGCTTTCTTT.

This sequence joins TRBV10-3 and TRBJ1-1; D is ambiguous. CDR1 is ENHRY and CDR2 is SYGVKD in the germline V gene. CDR3 length: 11 amino acids. Trimming removed 10 bases from V and 3 bases from J, with 9 bases in between. The CDR3 DNA is TGTGCCACCCAATCAGACACTGAAGCTTTCTTT. This gives the protein CATQSDTEAFF.

This rearrangement joins TRBV6-6 to TRBJ2-2, with 8 nucleotides matching TRBD2. Unmatched junction bases numbered 4, after V lost 5 bases and J lost 5 bases. This CDR3 is built from 14 residues. From germline, CDR1 is MNHNY and CDR2 SVGAGI (reference sequence). The CDR3 nucleotides are TGTGCCAGCAGTAAACTAGCGGCTACCGGGGAGCTGTTTTTT. It encodes CASSKLAATGELFF.

The table lists this clone with a count of one. The V and J genes are TRBV19 and TRBJ2-5; possibly TRBD1 for D (8 bases). The CDR3 loop spans 14 amino acids. Germline CDR1 reads LNHDA; CDR2 reads SQIVND (reference sequence). V was clipped by 10 bases and J by 1 base, with 16 bases between them. In DNA, the CDR3 is TGTGCCACTGCACAGGGGGGGAGCCAAGAGACCCAGTACTTC. It is translated as CATAQGGSQETQYF. Full variable domain (outside the CDR3, taken from reference TRBV19 and TRBJ2-5): DGGITQSPKYLFRKEGQNVTLSCEQNLNHDAMYWYRQDPGQGLRLIYYSQIVNDFQKGDIAEGYSVSREKKESFPLTVTSAQKNPTAFYLCATAQGGSQETQYFGPGTRLLVL.

The chain joins TRBV6-1 to TRBJ1-1; 10 nucleotides align to TRBD1. The CDR3 length is 15 residues. Germline-derived CDR1 and CDR2 are MNHNS and SASEGT. J lost 3 bases, V lost 3 bases, and 4 bases had no gene match. This chain's CDR3 is CASSDWTGGHTEAFF. In DNA, the CDR3 is TGTGCCAGCAGTGATTGGACAGGGGGGCACACTGAAGCTTTCTTT.

The chain carries TRBV10-3 and TRBJ1-5; TRBD1 matches at 7 bases. Germline lookup yields CDR1 ENHRY and CDR2 SYGVKD. V trimming: 0 bases; J trimming: 4 bases; junction bases outside the gene matches: 0. The CDR3 totals 14 residues. The CDR3 nucleotides read TGTGCCATCAGTGAGTCGGACAGGAATCAGCCCCAGCATTTT. It codes for CAISESDRNQPQHF.

This clone was recorded only once. The chain is built from TRBV25-1 and TRBJ1-6, with a possible D match to TRBD1 (5 bases). Trimming cost V 4 bases and J 10 bases, with 23 bases left between them. The CDR3 covers 17 residues. The germline V gene has CDR1 MGHDK and CDR2 SYGVNS. CDR3 coding DNA: TGTGCCAGCAGTGGAGGTAGGACGGACACGAATTGGTCACCCCTCCACTTT. Its protein product is CASSGGRTDTNWSPLHF. The full variable domain, with the rest looked up from reference TRBV25-1 and TRBJ1-6, is EADIYQTPRYLVIGTGKKITLECSQTMGHDKMYWYQQDPGMELHLIHYSYGVNSTEKGDLSSESTVSRIRTEHFPLTLESARPSHTSQYLCASSGGRTDTNWSPLHFGNGTRLTVT.

J is TRBJ2-1 and V is TRBV29-1, with 12 nucleotides matching TRBD2. With 4 bases clipped from V and 7 bases from J, the junction kept 2 bases outside the gene matches. Germline CDR1 reads SQVTM; CDR2 reads ANQGSEA. The CDR3 has 13 residues. The CDR3 loop is CSVGLAGVNEQFF. The DNA for the CDR3 is TGCAGCGTTGGACTAGCGGGAGTGAATGAGCAGTTCTTC.

CDR3 sequence: CASSLGPGYNEQFF. CDR3 nucleotides: TGCGCCAGCAGCTTGGGACCGGGCTACAATGAGCAGTTCTTC. The chain recombines TRBV5-1 with TRBJ2-1; D is uncertain. Trimming took 0 bases from V and 3 from J, leaving 7 bases between them. The V gene's germline CDR1 is SGHRS and CDR2 YFSETQ. The CDR3 loop spans 14 amino acids.

The sample holds one count of this clone. The chain employs TRBV19 and TRBJ2-7; 11 bases align to TRBD2. With 4 bases clipped from V and 2 bases from J, the junction kept 4 bases outside the gene matches. Per germline, CDR1 LNHDA and CDR2 SQIVND (reference sequence). The CDR3 runs 15 residues. CDR3 protein: CASSTLAGGPYEQYF. The CDR3 DNA reads TGTGCCAGTAGTACCTTAGCGGGGGGGCCCTACGAGCAGTACTTC. Together with reference TRBV19 and TRBJ2-7, the CDR3 gives the full variable domain: DGGITQSPKYLFRKEGQNVTLSCEQNLNHDAMYWYRQDPGQGLRLIYYSQIVNDFQKGDIAEGYSVSREKKESFPLTVTSAQKNPTAFYLCASSTLAGGPYEQYFGPGTRLTVT.

This chain joins TRBV5-4 and TRBJ1-1; perhaps TRBD1 as D (5 bases). The CDR3 is made up of 15 amino acids. The V gene lost 1 base and the J gene lost 0 bases, with 10 bases spanning the gap. Germline V gene data show CDR1 as SGHNT and CDR2 as YYREEE (reference sequence). The CDR3 region is CASSLFTGVNTEAFF. DNA of the CDR3: TGTGCCAGCAGCTTGTTTACAGGTGTGAACACTGAAGCTTTCTTT.

This chain links TRBV28 with TRBJ1-2; TRBD1 agrees at 9 bases. Unmatched junction bases numbered 4, after V lost 2 bases and J lost 6 bases. Germline V gene data show CDR1 as MDHEN and CDR2 as SYDVKM. The CDR3 length is 14 residues. CDR3 sequence (DNA): TGTGCCAGCAGTTTAAGGGACAGGGATGATGGCTACACCTTC. Residues: CASSLRDRDDGYTF.

This clone came up once. Distinct nucleotide sequences in the sample also encode this CDR3. The gene calls are TRBV27 and TRBJ2-7; TRBD2 agrees at 8 bases. This CDR3 has 14 amino acids. Losses at the gene ends were 4 bases for V and 2 bases for J; bases not matched to a gene: 4. CDR1 and CDR2 (germline): MNHEY, SMNVEV (reference sequence). The CDR3: CASSSRGGPYEQYF. In DNA form, the CDR3 reads TGTGCCAGCAGTTCACGGGGGGGCCCCTACGAGCAGTACTTC.

This clone was seen only a few times. V is TRBV4-1 and J is TRBJ2-7; TRBD1 agrees at 10 bases. The CDR3 has 15 residues. Per the germline V gene, CDR1 is MGHRA and CDR2 is YSYEKL. Trimming took 3 bases from V and 5 from J; bases not matched to a gene: 7. The CDR3 loop is CASSQGTGAFDEQYF. CDR3 coding DNA: TGCGCCAGCAGCCAGGGGACAGGGGCATTCGACGAGCAGTACTTC.

The chain combines TRBV10-1 with TRBJ2-2; 13 nucleotides align to TRBD2. V was clipped by 6 bases and J by 7 bases; unmatched bases: 8. The CDR3 has 16 amino acids. The V gene's germline CDR1 is WNHNN and CDR2 SYGVQD (reference sequence). CDR3 sequence: CASSFGLAGADGELFF. The CDR3, as DNA: TGCGCCAGCAGCTTCGGACTAGCGGGAGCGGACGGGGAGCTGTTTTTT.

This clone was seen more than once but under ten times. This sequence joins TRBV18 and TRBJ1-2; D possibly corresponds to TRBD1 (5 bases). This CDR3 spans 15 amino acids. Trimming cost V 2 bases and J 8 bases, with 18 bases left between them. In germline, CDR1 is KGHSH, CDR2 LQKENI. The CDR3 sequence is CASSPGTALAGGYTF. Written as DNA, the CDR3 is TGTGCCAGCTCACCAGGGACGGCTCTTGCGGGGGGCTACACCTTC.

This chain links TRBV30 with TRBJ1-1, with a weak D call TRBD1 (5 bases). CDR1 is GTSNPN and CDR2 is SVGIG in the germline V gene (reference sequence). The CDR3 consists of 13 residues. V was shortened by 1 base and J by 0 bases, with 6 bases between the two germline ends. This chain's CDR3 is CAWSGQLNTEAFF. CDR3 bases: TGTGCCTGGAGTGGACAGTTGAACACTGAAGCTTTCTTT.

The chain carries TRBV5-1 and TRBJ1-1; 7 bases agree with TRBD1. There are 16 residues in the CDR3. V lost 4 bases, J lost 1 base, and 10 bases stayed unmatched. Per germline, CDR1 SGHRS and CDR2 YFSETQ. The CDR3: CASSVGGGQGNTEAFF. In nucleotides, the CDR3 is TGCGCCAGCAGCGTGGGAGGGGGCCAGGGGAACACTGAAGCTTTCTTT.

V is TRBV28 and J is TRBJ1-2, with a tentative D call TRBD1 (6 bases). The CDR3 length is 15 residues. Trimming took off 3 bases at V and 5 bases at J, with 16 bases between the two ends. The V gene's germline CDR1 is MDHEN and CDR2 SYDVKM. CDR3 coding DNA: TGTGCCAGCAGTTTTTGGGGGGGGCTGGAGTATGGCTACACCTTC. This codes for CASSFWGGLEYGYTF.

CDR3 in DNA: TGTGCCAGCAGCAAAAGTATGAGGACAGGGGTTCCAGATACGCAGTATTTT. Protein: CASSKSMRTGVPDTQYF. The chain recombines TRBV21-1 with TRBJ2-3; the table's D call, TRBD1, has no DNA check behind it. TRBV21-1 is tagged as a pseudogene. This CDR3 contains 17 residues.

This chain uses TRBV5-4 with TRBJ2-5, with TRBD2 identical over 7 bases. Losses at the gene ends were 0 bases for V and 2 bases for J; bases not matched to a gene: 4. Germline CDR1 is SGHNT and CDR2 is YYREEE (reference sequence). This CDR3 has 15 residues. CDR3 in amino acids: CASSLAWTSQETQYF. CDR3 nucleotide sequence: TGTGCCAGCAGCTTGGCTTGGACTAGTCAAGAGACCCAGTACTTC.

The chain has TRBV30 and TRBJ2-2; D perhaps matches TRBD1 (6 bases). The germline V gene encodes CDR1 GTSNPN and CDR2 SVGIG (reference sequence). The CDR3 covers 14 residues. The CDR3 DNA reads as TGTGGAGGGGTGTGGGCAGGGGAGACCGGGGAGCTGTTTTTT. Translation gives CGGVWAGETGELFF. Combining the CDR3 with reference TRBV30 and TRBJ2-2 gives the whole variable domain SQTIHQWPATLVQPVGSPLSLECTVEGTSNPNLYWYRQAAGRGLQLLFYSVGIGQISSEVPQNLSASRPQDRQFILSSKKLLLSDSGFYLCGGVWAGETGELFFGEGSRLTVL.

The chain couples TRBV6-1 to TRBJ1-3, with TRBD1 as a possible D gene (5 bases). V was cut by 1 base and J by 0 bases, with 13 bases left in between. CDR1 MNHNS and CDR2 SASEGT come from the germline V gene. The CDR3 has 17 amino acids. CDR3 sequence: CASSEVWGLSSGNTIYF. As DNA, the CDR3 is TGTGCCAGCAGTGAAGTGTGGGGCCTAAGCTCTGGAAACACCATATATTTT.

The gene calls are TRBV6-6 and TRBJ1-4, with a weak D call TRBD1 (5 bases). The CDR3 runs to 14 residues. Germline-derived CDR1 and CDR2 are MNHNY and SVGAGI (reference sequence). V lost 4 bases and J 0 bases, leaving 6 bases between the germline ends. The CDR3 sequence: CASSSGATNEKLFF. CDR3 coding DNA: TGTGCCAGCAGTTCGGGGGCAACTAATGAAAAACTGTTTTTT.